These 21 T cell receptor beta chains came from one sample sequenced in a study of blood T cell repertoires in COVID-19. The data were produced by immunoSEQ multiplex PCR, yet TCRdb's version contains in-frame clones alone and is incomplete. The sample carries a few hundred thousand clones, about 83% recorded once. The material sequenced was peripheral blood. All receptors come from a woman between 40 and 50 years old who had recovered from COVID-19.

The gene calls are TRBV7-9 and TRBJ1-1, with unresolved D. Germline assignment: CDR1 SEHNR and CDR2 FQNEAQ (reference sequence). V was trimmed by 2 bases and J by 0 bases, leaving 4 bases between them. There are 13 residues in the CDR3. CDR3 sequence (DNA): TGTGCCAGCAGCTTACTAGTGAACACTGAAGCTTTCTTT. The encoded protein is CASSLLVNTEAFF.

The chain has TRBV6-6 and TRBJ1-5; D call uncertain. Germline V gene sequence: CDR1 MNHNY, CDR2 SVGAGI (reference sequence). V lost 6 bases to trimming and J lost 0 bases, with 9 bases between them. The CDR3 totals 14 residues. CDR3 region: CASRDTYSNQPQHF. The CDR3 DNA is TGTGCCAGCAGAGATACATATAGCAATCAGCCCCAGCATTTT.

As regards this clone: The sample holds other DNA sequences that translate to the same CDR3. V gene TRBV5-1 combines with J gene TRBJ2-5, with 9 positions matching TRBD2. CDR1 is SGHRS, CDR2 YFSETQ, per germline. V trimming: 1 base; J trimming: 1 base; junction bases outside the gene matches: 2. There are 15 residues in the CDR3. The CDR3 loop is CASSLSSGVQETQYF. The CDR3 nucleotides are TGCGCCAGCAGCTTGTCTAGCGGGGTCCAAGAGACCCAGTACTTC.

The V call is TRBV20-1, the J call TRBJ1-5, with 9 bases aligning to TRBD1. The CDR3 covers 13 residues. Germline V gene data show CDR1 as DFQATT and CDR2 as SNEGSKA (reference sequence). The V segment lost 6 bases and the J segment 9 bases; nucleotides outside the gene matches: 9. The CDR3 protein is CSASHRGLPPQHF. The DNA of the CDR3 is TGCAGTGCAAGTCACAGGGGGCTTCCGCCCCAGCATTTT.

The genes are TRBV9 and TRBJ2-5; D gene ambiguous. CDR1 and CDR2 (germline): SGDLS, YYNGEE. This CDR3 has 16 residues. Trimming took 0 bases from V and 4 from J, leaving 16 bases between them. DNA for the CDR3: TGTGCCAGCAGCGTAGCTCCAGGCGTTGTGGGAGAGACCCAGTACTTC. Amino acid sequence: CASSVAPGVVGETQYF. The entire variable domain, with the rest obtained from reference TRBV9 and TRBJ2-5, is as follows: DSGVTQTPKHLITATGQRVTLRCSPRSGDLSVYWYQQSLDQGLQFLIQYYNGEERAKGNILERFSAQQFPDLHSELNLSSLELGDSALYFCASSVAPGVVGETQYFGPGTRLLVL.

The gene calls are TRBV30 and TRBJ1-2; no clear D gene. This CDR3 is built from 11 residues. Trimming stripped 2 bases from V and 2 bases from J, with 3 bases between. Germline V gives CDR1 GTSNPN, CDR2 SVGIG (reference sequence). CDR3 nucleotide sequence: TGTGCCTGGAGTTTAAACTATGGCTACACCTTC. It encodes CAWSLNYGYTF.

The chain joins TRBV5-1 to TRBJ2-7; 8 bases map to TRBD1. The germline gives CDR1 SGHRS, CDR2 YFSETQ. V was clipped by 0 bases and J by 3 bases; unmatched bases: 5. The CDR3 runs 15 residues. CDR3 residues: CASSLDQGAYYEQYF. The CDR3 DNA follows: TGCGCCAGCAGCTTGGACCAGGGGGCCTACTACGAGCAGTACTTC.

The chain couples TRBV6-5 to TRBJ1-5, with 8 bases aligning to TRBD1. Losses at the gene ends were 10 bases for V and 7 bases for J; bases not matched to a gene: 6. This CDR3 is 12 amino acids long. Germline-derived CDR1 and CDR2 are MNHEY and SVGAGI. Here the CDR3 DNA reads TGTGCCACCGGACAGGGACAGCAGCCCCAGCATTTT. This codes for CATGQGQQPQHF.

This chain uses TRBV4-1 with TRBJ1-5; tentatively, D is TRBD1 (6 bases). Germline assignment: CDR1 MGHRA and CDR2 YSYEKL. There are 15 residues in the CDR3. Trimming shortened V by 0 bases and J by 5 bases, and 11 bases separated the two germline ends. The CDR3, as DNA: TGCGCCAGCAGCCAAGACGGACAGAATGATCAGCCCCAGCATTTT. Translated, it gives CASSQDGQNDQPQHF.

The rearrangement joins TRBV28 to TRBJ1-5, with D tentatively TRBD1 (5 bases). V was pared by 2 bases and J by 9 bases, with 14 bases between. Germline values: CDR1 MDHEN, CDR2 SYDVKM. The CDR3 totals 14 residues. CDR3: CASSLTDTWGPQHF. CDR3 DNA: TGTGCCAGCAGTTTAACGGACACCTGGGGGCCCCAGCATTTT. Together with reference TRBV28 and TRBJ1-5, the CDR3 gives the full variable domain: DVKVTQSSRYLVKRTGEKVFLECVQDMDHENMFWYRQDPGLGLRLIYFSYDVKMKEKGDIPEGYSVSREKKERFSLILESASTNQTSMYLCASSLTDTWGPQHFGDGTRLSIL.

This clone was detected only a few times. This sequence joins TRBV10-3 and TRBJ1-1, with D hard to call. Germline loops: CDR1 ENHRY, CDR2 SYGVKD. V shed 6 bases and J shed 4 bases, with 6 bases lying between them. There are 11 residues in the CDR3. CDR3 sequence: CAIRAGTEAFF. In nucleotides, the CDR3 is TGTGCCATCAGGGCGGGCACTGAAGCTTTCTTT.

The V call is TRBV7-9, the J call TRBJ2-5, with TRBD2 matching 16 bases. Trimming took 6 bases from V and 2 from J; bases not matched to a gene: 6. The length of the CDR3 is 17 residues. The V gene's germline CDR1 is SEHNR and CDR2 FQNEAQ (reference sequence). The CDR3 bases are TGTGCCAGCAGGAAGGGACTAGCGGGGGGGCGGCAAGAGACCCAGTACTTC. Protein product: CASRKGLAGGRQETQYF.

CDR3 in DNA: TGTGCCACCAGTGATTGGGACAGAGCGGACTACAATGAGCAGTTCTTC. This codes for CATSDWDRADYNEQFF. V is TRBV24-1 and J is TRBJ2-1; 7 positions match TRBD1. The V gene's germline CDR1 is KGHDR and CDR2 SFDVKD. This CDR3 comprises 16 residues. Unmatched junction bases numbered 6, after V lost 2 bases and J lost 3 bases.

The chain links TRBV12-3 or TRBV12-4 to TRBJ2-3, with D maybe TRBD2 (5 bases). Trimming took off 7 bases at V and 2 bases at J, with 7 bases between the two ends. The CDR3 contains 12 residues. The CDR3 sequence: CASTGVTDTQYF. The CDR3, as DNA: TGTGCCAGCACCGGGGTCACAGATACGCAGTATTTT.

In the case of this clone: Different DNA sequences within this sample yield the same CDR3. V and J are TRBV3-1 (or the pseudogene TRBV3-2) and TRBJ1-5; weak D call: TRBD1 (5 bases). Per germline, CDR1 LGHDT and CDR2 YNNKEL (reference sequence). Trimming removed 0 bases at V and 5 bases at J, with 5 bases between. This CDR3 has 13 residues. The CDR3 reads CASSQDRDQPQHF. As DNA, the CDR3 is TGTGCCAGCAGCCAAGACAGGGATCAGCCCCAGCATTTT.

The chain uses TRBV19 and TRBJ1-1, with D perhaps matching TRBD1 (6 bases). Trimming removed 3 bases at V and 4 bases at J, with 12 bases between. This CDR3 contains 14 residues. Germline V gives CDR1 LNHDA, CDR2 SQIVND (reference sequence). CDR3 sequence reads: CASSMRVGGTEAFF. The CDR3 DNA is TGTGCCAGTAGTATGAGGGTAGGGGGCACTGAAGCTTTCTTT.

This clone appeared many times. The chain joins TRBV14 to TRBJ1-3; D not certain. There are 14 residues in the CDR3. The V end lost 4 bases, the J end lost 0 bases, and 7 bases lay between the germline ends. Germline V lookup: CDR1 SGHDN, CDR2 FVKESK. CDR3 bases: TGTGCCAGCAGCCTTGACACCTCTGGAAACACCATATATTTT. Protein: CASSLDTSGNTIYF.

The chain combines TRBV5-4 with TRBJ2-7, with 8 bases lining up with TRBD2. Unmatched junction bases numbered 12, after V lost 5 bases and J lost 5 bases. The V gene's germline CDR1 is SGHNT and CDR2 YYREEE (reference sequence). The CDR3 is 15 residues long. The CDR3 nucleotides read TGTGCCAGCAGAAAGGAACGGGGGGGCCCCCACGAGCAGTACTTC. As protein: CASRKERGGPHEQYF.

The rearrangement uses TRBV30 and TRBJ1-5, with D perhaps matching TRBD1 (5 bases). This CDR3 is built from 12 residues. Trimming left V 4 bases short and J 5 bases short, with 9 bases between. Germline-derived CDR1 and CDR2 are GTSNPN and SVGIG (reference sequence). This CDR3 is CAWNQGYQPQHF. CDR3 DNA: TGTGCCTGGAATCAGGGTTATCAGCCCCAGCATTTT.

This clone occurred once. V usage is TRBV7-9 and J usage is TRBJ2-5, with D uncertain. CDR3 length equals 13 residues. Germline CDR1 reads SEHNR; CDR2 reads FQNEAQ (reference sequence). Trimming left V 1 base short and J 5 bases short, with 8 bases between. The CDR3: CASSLVGGETQYF. The CDR3 nucleotides are TGTGCCAGCAGCTTAGTCGGTGGTGAGACCCAGTACTTC.

V gene TRBV6-5 combines with J gene TRBJ1-2, with D unresolved. With 6 bases removed from V and 0 bases from J, the gap between germline ends came to 14 bases. The CDR3 is 15 residues long. Germline CDR1 reads MNHEY; CDR2 reads SVGAGI. CDR3 protein: CASSHDGAANYGYTF. In DNA, the CDR3 is TGTGCCAGCAGCCATGACGGTGCGGCTAACTATGGCTACACCTTC.